What follows are 2 T cell receptor beta chains derived from one specimen sequenced in a study of T cells after posttransplantation cyclophosphamide. TCRdb keeps only in-frame clones here, not all; method: immunoSEQ multiplex PCR. The sample has 23,000 or so clones, 86% seen once. Sampled 1 year posttransplant, controls received myeloablative marrow transplants, methotrexate and a calcineurin inhibitor. Sequences were derived from PBMCs, sampled about 400 days after allogeneic stem cell transplant with calcineurin inhibitor and methotrexate. The receptors come from a female patient between 30 and 45 years old who received an allogeneic stem cell transplant from an unrelated donor, was CMV-positive, and had acute and chronic GVHD. Some T cells may possibly be graft donor cells.

This clone showed up just once. The chain has TRBV4-1 and TRBJ2-2, with D maybe TRBD2 (5 bases). CDR1 and CDR2 from the germline V gene are MGHRA and YSYEKL. This CDR3 has 15 residues. The ends were cut back, 4 bases at V and 7 bases at J, with 16 bases in the middle. The CDR3 reads CASSREGDRGGELFF. In DNA form, the CDR3 reads TGCGCCAGCAGCCGAGAGGGAGATCGGGGCGGGGAGCTGTTTTTT.

Only one count was recorded for this clone. This chain uses TRBV19 with TRBJ2-7; possibly TRBD1 for D (5 bases). CDR3 length: 13 residues. Trimming shortened V by 5 bases and J by 2 bases, and 10 bases separated the two germline ends. Germline V gene lookup returns CDR1 LNHDA and CDR2 SQIVND (reference sequence). The CDR3, as DNA: TGTGCCAGTAGTTGGACACAGACCTACGAGCAGTACTTC. It yields the protein CASSWTQTYEQYF.